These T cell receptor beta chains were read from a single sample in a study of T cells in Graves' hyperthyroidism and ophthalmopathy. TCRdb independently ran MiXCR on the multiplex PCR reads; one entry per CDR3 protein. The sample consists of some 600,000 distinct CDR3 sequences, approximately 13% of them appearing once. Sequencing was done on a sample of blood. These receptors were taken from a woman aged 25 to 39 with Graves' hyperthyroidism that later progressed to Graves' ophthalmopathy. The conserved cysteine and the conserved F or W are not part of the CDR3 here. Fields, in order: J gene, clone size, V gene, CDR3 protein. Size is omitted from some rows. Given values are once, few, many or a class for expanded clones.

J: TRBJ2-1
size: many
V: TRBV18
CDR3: ASSPAALLAGGPNEQF

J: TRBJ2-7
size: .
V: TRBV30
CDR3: AWSAPARGKQY

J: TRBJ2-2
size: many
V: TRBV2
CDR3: ASSEDRDTGELF

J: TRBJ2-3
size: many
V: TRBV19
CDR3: ASTLGSLGTDTQY

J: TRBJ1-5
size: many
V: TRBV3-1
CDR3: ASSQDGVNQPQH

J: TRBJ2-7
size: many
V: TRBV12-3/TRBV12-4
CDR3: ASSFRGGRATYEQY

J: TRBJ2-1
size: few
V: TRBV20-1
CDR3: SPRAGELYEQF

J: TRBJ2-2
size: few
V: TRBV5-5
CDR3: ASTRTSGNTGELF

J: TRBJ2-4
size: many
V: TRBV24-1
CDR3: ATSDPPGDCIQY

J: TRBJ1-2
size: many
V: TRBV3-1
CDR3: ASSHLSLGTQRYGYT

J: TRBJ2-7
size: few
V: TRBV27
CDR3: ASSVLASYEQY

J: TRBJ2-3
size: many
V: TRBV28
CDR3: ASSLAGLKDTQY

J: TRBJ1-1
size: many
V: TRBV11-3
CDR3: ASSTRDRGYTEAF

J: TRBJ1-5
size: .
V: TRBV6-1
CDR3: ATSGTLSNQPQH

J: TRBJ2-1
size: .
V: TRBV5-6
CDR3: ASILQDHEQF

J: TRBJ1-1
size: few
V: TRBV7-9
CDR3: ASSLGGSGERATEAF

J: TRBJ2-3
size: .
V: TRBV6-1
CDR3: ASSLWATSTDTQY

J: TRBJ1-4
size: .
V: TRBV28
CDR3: ASSLTPGFYEKLF

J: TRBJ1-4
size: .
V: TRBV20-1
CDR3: SAGGVEKLF

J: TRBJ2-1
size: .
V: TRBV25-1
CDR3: ASRRDGSGEQC

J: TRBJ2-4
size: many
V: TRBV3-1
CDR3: ASSQDVPGGTKNIQY

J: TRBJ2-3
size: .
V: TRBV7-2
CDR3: ASRRDLDTDTQY

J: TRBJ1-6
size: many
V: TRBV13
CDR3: ASSFLGGSPLH

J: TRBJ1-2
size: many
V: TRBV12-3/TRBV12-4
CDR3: ASSFPRPRRGYT

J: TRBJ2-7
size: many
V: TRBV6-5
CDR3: ASSYTLGLAIYEQY

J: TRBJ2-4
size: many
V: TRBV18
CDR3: ASSPPGSKNIQY

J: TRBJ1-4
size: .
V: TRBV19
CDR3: ASYFAPNEKLF

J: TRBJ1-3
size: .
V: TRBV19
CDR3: ASSTFLRNTGNTIY

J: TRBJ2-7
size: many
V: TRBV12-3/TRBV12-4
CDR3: ASTPGRGFDGEQY

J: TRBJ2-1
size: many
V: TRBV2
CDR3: ASRAGLGTYNEQF

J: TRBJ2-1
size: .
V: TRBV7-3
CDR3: ANRGLAGVNEQF

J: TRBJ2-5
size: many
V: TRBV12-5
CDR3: ASGRSTGTGVAQY

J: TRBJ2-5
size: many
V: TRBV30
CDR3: AWRQGPVEY

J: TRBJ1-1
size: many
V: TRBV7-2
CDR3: ASRGLGAEAF